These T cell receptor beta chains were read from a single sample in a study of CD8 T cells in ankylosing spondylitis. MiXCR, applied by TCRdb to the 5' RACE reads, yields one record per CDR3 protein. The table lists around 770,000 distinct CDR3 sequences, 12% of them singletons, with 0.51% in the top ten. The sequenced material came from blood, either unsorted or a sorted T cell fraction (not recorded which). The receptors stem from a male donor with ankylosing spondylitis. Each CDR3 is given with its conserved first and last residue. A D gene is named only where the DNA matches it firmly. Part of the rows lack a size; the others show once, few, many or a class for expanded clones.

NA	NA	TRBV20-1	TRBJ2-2	CSATPPATGELFF	TGCAGTGCAACACCTCCTGCGACCGGGGAGCTGTTTTTT
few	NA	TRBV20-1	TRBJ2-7	CSAWTTSSSEQYF	TGCAGTGCTTGGACTACCTCGTCATCCGAGCAGTACTTC
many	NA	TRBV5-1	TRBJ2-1	CASSLVGSRANEQFF	TGCGCCAGCAGCTTGGTCGGGTCCAGGGCTAATGAGCAGTTCTTC
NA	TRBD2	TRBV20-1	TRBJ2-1	CSAKRSGGEQFF	TGCAGTGCTAAGAGATCGGGGGGTGAGCAGTTCTTC
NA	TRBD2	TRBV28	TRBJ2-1	CASSYSRPSSGRVDEQFF	TGTGCCAGCAGTTACTCCCGTCCATCTAGCGGGAGGGTTGATGAGCAGTTCTTC
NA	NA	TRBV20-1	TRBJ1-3	CSARWQGGPGNTIYF	TGCAGTGCTAGATGGCAAGGGGGACCAGGAAACACCATATATTTT
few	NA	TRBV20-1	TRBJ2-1	CSAPDQSVVQFF	TGCAGTGCTCCTGACCAGTCGGTGGTACAGTTCTTC
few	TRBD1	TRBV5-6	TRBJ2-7	CASSRPGTVYEQYF	TGTGCCAGCAGCCGTCCCGGGACAGTCTACGAGCAGTACTTC
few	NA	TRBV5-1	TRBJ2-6	CASSQEFSSGANVLTF	TGCGCCAGCAGCCAAGAGTTCAGCTCTGGGGCCAACGTCCTGACTTTC
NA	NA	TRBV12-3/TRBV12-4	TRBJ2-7	CASSLVRVSYEQYF	TGTGCCAGCAGTTTAGTAAGGGTTTCCTACGAGCAGTACTTC
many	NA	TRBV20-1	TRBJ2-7	CSARDLSYEQYF	TGCAGTGCCCGGGACCTGTCCTACGAGCAGTACTTC
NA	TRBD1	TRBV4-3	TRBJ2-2	CASSQLRGTGDTGELFF	TGCGCCAGCAGCCAACTCCGGGGGACAGGGGACACCGGGGAGCTGTTTTTT
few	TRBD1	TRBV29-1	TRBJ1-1	CSGKGQGEDTEAFF	TGCAGCGGTAAGGGACAGGGGGAGGACACTGAAGCTTTCTTT
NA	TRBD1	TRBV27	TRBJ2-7	CASSLKPTGYEQYF	TGTGCCAGCAGTCTTAAACCGACAGGGTACGAGCAGTACTTC
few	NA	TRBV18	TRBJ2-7	CASSRSRTFYEQYF	TGTGCCAGCTCACGGTCCAGGACCTTCTACGAGCAGTACTTC
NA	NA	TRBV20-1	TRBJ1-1	CSATPGGLNTEAFF	TGCAGTGCTACCCCGGGAGGATTGAACACTGAAGCTTTCTTT
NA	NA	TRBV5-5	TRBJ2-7	CASSSAGNYEQYF	TGTGCCAGCAGCTCTGCGGGGAACTACGAGCAGTACTTC
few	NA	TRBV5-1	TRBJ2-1	CASSLEEGSNEQFF	TGCGCCAGCAGCTTGGAGGAGGGTTCCAATGAGCAGTTCTTC
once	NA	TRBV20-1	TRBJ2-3	CSASAWSGGSTDTQYF	TGCAGTGCTAGTGCTTGGAGTGGCGGTAGCACAGATACGCAGTATTTT
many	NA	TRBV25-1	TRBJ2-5	CASSESGQETQYF	TGTGCCAGCAGTGAATCGGGCCAAGAGACCCAGTACTTC
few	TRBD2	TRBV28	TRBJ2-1	CASSLLAGVVQFF	TGTGCCAGCAGTTTACTAGCGGGGGTGGTGCAGTTCTTC
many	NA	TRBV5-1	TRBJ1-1	CASSDRQKNTEAFF	TGCGCCAGCAGCGATCGACAGAAGAACACTGAAGCTTTCTTT
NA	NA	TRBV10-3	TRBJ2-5	CAISPQYQETQYF	TGTGCCATCAGTCCACAGTACCAAGAGACCCAGTACTTC
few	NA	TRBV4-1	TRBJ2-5	CASSHGYRGPQETQYF	TGCGCCAGCAGCCACGGATACAGAGGGCCACAAGAGACCCAGTACTTC
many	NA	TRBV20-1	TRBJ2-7	CSARNRRRAYEQYF	TGCAGTGCTAGAAATCGGCGTCGTGCCTACGAGCAGTACTTC
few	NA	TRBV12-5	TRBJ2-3	CASGPWGATQYF	TGTGCTAGTGGCCCGTGGGGGGCGACGCAGTATTTT
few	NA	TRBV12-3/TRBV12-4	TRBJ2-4	CASSLLSGVGNIQYF	TGTGCCAGCAGTTTATTATCTGGGGTGGGGAACATTCAGTACTTC
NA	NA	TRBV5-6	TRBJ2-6	CASSLSGTPGANVLTF	TGTGCCAGCAGCCTATCCGGGACCCCTGGGGCCAACGTCCTGACTTTC
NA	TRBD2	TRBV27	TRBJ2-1	CASRGLAGGPSSYNEQFF	TGTGCCAGCAGAGGACTAGCGGGAGGTCCCAGCTCCTACAATGAGCAGTTCTTC
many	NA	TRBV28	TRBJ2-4	CASRSWAAKNIQYF	TGTGCCAGCAGGTCCTGGGCAGCCAAAAACATTCAGTACTTC
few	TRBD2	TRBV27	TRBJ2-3	CASRRRAGASTDTQYF	TGTGCCAGCAGACGCCGAGCGGGAGCAAGCACAGATACGCAGTATTTT
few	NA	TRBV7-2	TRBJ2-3	CASSATRDTQYF	TGTGCCAGCAGCGCGACCAGAGATACGCAGTATTTT
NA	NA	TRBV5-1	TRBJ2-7	CASSSQGGELSYEQYF	TGCGCCAGCAGCTCCCAGGGCGGGGAGCTCTCCTACGAGCAGTACTTC
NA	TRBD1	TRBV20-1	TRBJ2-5	CSAPPGTGGFETQYF	TGCAGTGCTCCTCCCGGGACAGGGGGTTTCGAGACCCAGTACTTC
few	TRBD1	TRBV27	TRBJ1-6	CASRLGQFDNSPLHF	TGTGCCAGCAGATTGGGACAGTTCGATAATTCACCCCTCCACTTT
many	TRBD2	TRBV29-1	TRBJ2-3	CSVGLTSGSFGTQYF	TGCAGCGTTGGCCTGACTAGCGGGAGTTTCGGTACGCAGTATTTT
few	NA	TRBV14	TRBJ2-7	CASSRDTGFFSYEQYF	TGTGCCAGCAGCCGAGATACAGGTTTCTTCTCCTACGAGCAGTACTTC
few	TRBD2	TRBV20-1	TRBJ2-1	CSASGTSGKRRDEQFF	TGCAGTGCTTCCGGGACTAGCGGGAAAAGGAGGGATGAGCAGTTCTTC
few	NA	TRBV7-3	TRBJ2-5	CASSRAYQETQYF	TGTGCCAGCAGCCGTGCTTACCAAGAGACCCAGTACTTC
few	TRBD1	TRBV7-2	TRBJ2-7	CASSSRQGAPYEQYF	TGTGCCAGCAGCTCTCGACAGGGGGCCCCCTACGAGCAGTACTTC
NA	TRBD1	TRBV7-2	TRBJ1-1	CASSLVGQGFTEAFF	TGTGCCAGCAGCTTAGTGGGACAGGGATTCACTGAAGCTTTCTTT
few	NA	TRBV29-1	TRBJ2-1	CSVHTGYHDEQFF	TGCAGCGTCCATACAGGGTATCACGATGAGCAGTTCTTC
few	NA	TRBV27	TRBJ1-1	CASRGAAGRGGGTEAFF	TGTGCCAGCAGGGGTGCCGCGGGCAGAGGAGGGGGCACTGAAGCTTTCTTT
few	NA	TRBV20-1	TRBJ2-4	CSALPGANIQYF	TGCAGTGCCCTACCCGGTGCAAACATTCAGTACTTC
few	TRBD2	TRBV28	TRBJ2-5	CASTPRGLAGRGETQYF	TGTGCCAGCACCCCAAGGGGACTAGCGGGAAGGGGAGAGACCCAGTACTTC
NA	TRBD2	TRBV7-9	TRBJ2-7	CASSLSGINEQYF	TGTGCCAGCAGCCTTAGCGGGATCAACGAGCAGTACTTC
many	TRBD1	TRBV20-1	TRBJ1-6	CSALDRAIGGSPLHF	TGCAGTGCTTTGGACAGGGCCATCGGTGGTTCACCCCTCCACTTT
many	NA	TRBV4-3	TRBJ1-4	CASSQDRFRVNEKLFF	TGCGCCAGCAGCCAAGATCGATTCAGGGTAAATGAAAAACTGTTTTTT
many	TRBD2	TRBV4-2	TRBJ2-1	CASSQAGGVYNEQFF	TGTGCCAGCAGCCAAGCCGGGGGGGTCTACAATGAGCAGTTCTTC
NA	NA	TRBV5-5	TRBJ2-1	CASTGGLYNEQFF	TGTGCCAGCACCGGGGGACTCTACAATGAGCAGTTCTTC
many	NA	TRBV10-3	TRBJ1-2	CAISELAISGYTF	TGTGCCATCAGTGAACTAGCCATCTCTGGCTACACCTTC
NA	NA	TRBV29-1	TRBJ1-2	CSGSDGINYGYTF	TGCAGCGGATCGGACGGAATTAACTATGGCTACACCTTC
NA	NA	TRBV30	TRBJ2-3	CAWSLGADTQYF	TGTGCCTGGAGTTTGGGAGCAGATACGCAGTATTTT
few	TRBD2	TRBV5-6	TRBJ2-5	CASSLLAGERETQYF	TGTGCCAGCAGCTTACTAGCGGGAGAGAGGGAGACCCAGTACTTC
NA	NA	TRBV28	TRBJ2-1	CASSSPSDYRSYNEQFF	TGTGCCAGCAGTTCCCCGTCGGACTACCGCTCCTACAATGAGCAGTTCTTC